These T cell receptor beta chains were read from a single sample in a study of blood T cell repertoires in COVID-19. Using immunoSEQ multiplex PCR, the repertoire was profiled, and TCRdb retains in-frame clones only, with some absent. The repertoire consists of around 380,000 clones, with roughly 77% occurring once and the leading ten covering more than 0.85%. Sequenced input: peripheral blood. All receptors come from a human donor with acute or convalescent COVID-19. The donor label of this sample is uncertain. Each CDR3 is given with its conserved first and last residue. A D gene is named only where the DNA matches it firmly. A row's size may be missing; if present it is once, few, many or a size class.

clone size,V gene,D gene,J gene,CDR3 DNA,CDR3 protein
.,TRBV19,TRBD1,TRBJ1-6,TGTGCCAGTAGGGGACAGGGGGTTTATAATTCACCCCTCCACTTT,CASRGQGVYNSPLHF
.,TRBV2,TRBD1,TRBJ1-3,TGTGCCAGCAGTAGGGGGACAGCCTACTCTGGAAACACCATATATTTT,CASSRGTAYSGNTIYF
.,TRBV30,TRBD2,TRBJ2-5,TGTGCCTGGAGTCTACTAGCGGGGGGCGTCAAGACCCAGTACTTC,CAWSLLAGGVKTQYF
.,TRBV6-5,.,TRBJ1-5,TGTGCCAGCCAGATCGGGACTCCCAGCAATCAGCCCCAGCATTTT,CASQIGTPSNQPQHF
few,TRBV9,.,TRBJ2-2,TGTGCCAGCAGCAATTACGCGGCCGGGGAGCTGTTTTTT,CASSNYAAGELFF
few,TRBV6-5,.,TRBJ1-2,TGTGCCAGCAGTCCTGGCTCAGGCTATGGCTACACCTTC,CASSPGSGYGYTF
.,TRBV14,.,TRBJ1-1,TGTGCCAGCAGCCAAGTCAGACAGAACACTGAAGCTTTCTTT,CASSQVRQNTEAFF
.,TRBV5-1,TRBD1,TRBJ1-5,TGCGCCAGCAGCTTAAGGACAGGTGGGCAGCCCCAGCATTTT,CASSLRTGGQPQHF
.,TRBV3-1/TRBV3-2,.,TRBJ1-2,TGTGCCAGCAGCCAAGTTCAGTTCTATGGCTACACCTTC,CASSQVQFYGYTF
.,TRBV6-6,.,TRBJ2-3,TGTGCCAGCAGTTATAATAGCGGCTCCCCGGAGGGTACGCAGTATTTT,CASSYNSGSPEGTQYF
once,TRBV5-1,TRBD2,TRBJ2-1,TGCGCCAGTAGCTTGCAGGCACTAGCGGTCTACAATGAGCAGTTCTTC,CASSLQALAVYNEQFF
.,TRBV4-1,.,TRBJ1-1,TGCGCCAGCAGCCAAGATGTCCAGGGGTACACTGAAGCTTTCTTT,CASSQDVQGYTEAFF
.,TRBV2,.,TRBJ1-1,TGTGCCAGCAGTGTTCTGGGGGGAAACACTGAAGCTTTCTTT,CASSVLGGNTEAFF
.,TRBV5-5,.,TRBJ2-1,TGTGCCAGCAGCTCAGCCGGGACATCCTACAATGAGCAGTTCTTC,CASSSAGTSYNEQFF
.,TRBV6-6,.,TRBJ2-7,TGTGCCAGCAGTTACGCGGACTCTTACGAGCAGTACTTC,CASSYADSYEQYF
.,TRBV9,.,TRBJ1-2,TGTGCCAGCAGCGTAGAACAGGGCTCTGGCTACACCTTC,CASSVEQGSGYTF
.,TRBV28,TRBD2,TRBJ2-1,TGTGCCAGCAGTTTGGTTACTAGCGGCTACAATGAGCAGTTCTTC,CASSLVTSGYNEQFF
.,TRBV10-2,.,TRBJ1-5,TGCGCCAGCAGTGAGTTCGGGGTGGCGCGGCCCCAGCATTTT,CASSEFGVARPQHF
.,TRBV5-1,TRBD1,TRBJ1-2,TGCGCCAGCAGCCCCGGACAGGGATACTATGGCTACACCTTC,CASSPGQGYYGYTF
.,TRBV28,TRBD2,TRBJ2-7,TGTGCCAGCAAGGTAGCGGGGGGACAGGCCGACTACCAGCAGTACTTC,CASKVAGGQADYQQYF
.,TRBV27,.,TRBJ2-7,TGTGCCAGCAGTTTATCGGGGAGATCCTACGAGCAGTACTTC,CASSLSGRSYEQYF
.,TRBV7-2,.,TRBJ2-1,TGTGCCAGCAGCTTAGACAGGGTTGCGGAGAGTGAGCAGTTCTTC,CASSLDRVAESEQFF
.,TRBV29-1,.,TRBJ2-5,TGCAGCGTTGTCGTGGGCGTATCTTTTAAAGAGACCCAGTACTTC,CSVVVGVSFKETQYF
.,TRBV6-5,TRBD1,TRBJ2-7,TGTGCCAGCCATCGTCAGGGGGCTGCCTACGAGCAGTACTTC,CASHRQGAAYEQYF
.,TRBV29-1,TRBD1,TRBJ1-2,TGCAGCGTTCGAGGGACAGGGTTTGATGGCTACACCTTC,CSVRGTGFDGYTF
.,TRBV14,.,TRBJ1-3,TGTGCCAGCAGCCAAACAGTCCTCACTAGGAACACCATATATTTT,CASSQTVLTRNTIYF
.,TRBV3-1/TRBV3-2,TRBD1,TRBJ1-1,TGTGCCAGCAGCCAAGATCCCGGGACAGGGCTTGCTGCAGCTTTCTTT,CASSQDPGTGLAAAFF
once,TRBV6-5,TRBD1,TRBJ1-2,TGTGCCAGCAACCGGGACAGAGCTAGAATAGGCTACACCTTC,CASNRDRARIGYTF
.,TRBV10-1,.,TRBJ2-3,TGCGCCAGCAGTGAGTCGCGACTAGTTAGAAATACGCAGTATTTT,CASSESRLVRNTQYF
.,TRBV3-1/TRBV3-2,TRBD1,TRBJ1-2,TGTGCCAGCAGCCTAAGGGGGACAGGGGGGTCGAAAGGCTACACCTTC,CASSLRGTGGSKGYTF
.,TRBV5-1,TRBD1,TRBJ1-1,TGCGCCAGCAGCTCCCAGGGGGATACTGAAGCTTTCTTT,CASSSQGDTEAFF
.,TRBV29-1,.,TRBJ1-1,TGCAGCGTTGATTGGGAGACTGAAGCTTTCTTT,CSVDWETEAFF
.,TRBV4-1,TRBD2,TRBJ2-6,TGCGCCAGCTCGACGGCTAGCGGGAGGGCCTTCCTTACCTCTGGGGCCAACGTCCTGACTTTC,CASSTASGRAFLTSGANVLTF
few,TRBV5-6,TRBD2,TRBJ2-7,TGTGCCAGCAGCTTAGCTAGCGGGAGGGCCACCCTCGAGCAGTACTTC,CASSLASGRATLEQYF
.,TRBV16,TRBD1,TRBJ1-2,TGTGCCAGCAGCCTCTCGACAGGGGACGGCTACACCTTC,CASSLSTGDGYTF
.,TRBV3-1/TRBV3-2,.,TRBJ2-3,TGTGCCAGCAGCCAAGATCGCGCGGGTAGCACAGATACGCAGTATTTT,CASSQDRAGSTDTQYF
.,TRBV5-1,.,TRBJ1-5,TGCGCCAGCAGCTCTGGGCCCGGTGAAACTCAGCCCCAGCATTTT,CASSSGPGETQPQHF
once,TRBV30,.,TRBJ1-1,TGTGCCTGGAGTGTCCAGGGGCTACCTAGGGCTTTCTTT,CAWSVQGLPRAFF
.,TRBV27,.,TRBJ1-1,TGTGCCAGCAGGCCGGGCAGCCACAGAGGGACTGAAGCTTTCTTT,CASRPGSHRGTEAFF
.,TRBV5-8,.,TRBJ1-5,TGTGCCAGCAGCGGGGATCGACAGATTCATTATAGCAATCAGCCCCAGCATTTT,CASSGDRQIHYSNQPQHF
.,TRBV3-1/TRBV3-2,TRBD2,TRBJ2-7,TGTGCCAGCAGCCAAGAGTCGACTAGCGGGAGCTACGAGCAGTACTTC,CASSQESTSGSYEQYF
.,TRBV9,.,TRBJ1-4,TGTGCCAGCAGCCCTCACCCCTGGGACACCGAAAAACTGTTTTTT,CASSPHPWDTEKLFF
.,TRBV5-1,.,TRBJ1-4,TGCGCCAGCAGCTTGGAGGCAGGGCTCTTTGAAAAACTGTTTTTT,CASSLEAGLFEKLFF
once,TRBV29-1,TRBD1,TRBJ1-2,TGCAGCGTTGTGTCAGGGGGGAACTATGGCTACACCTTC,CSVVSGGNYGYTF
.,TRBV5-1,.,TRBJ2-1,TGCGCCAGCAGCTTGGAACTAGAAAGTGATGAGCAGTTCTTC,CASSLELESDEQFF
.,TRBV19,TRBD1,TRBJ2-2,TGTGCCAGTAAAATGACAGGGGAATTCGGGACCGGGGAGCTGTTTTTT,CASKMTGEFGTGELFF
.,TRBV18,.,TRBJ1-3,TGTGCCAGCTCGATCGGGAGGGCCTCTGGAAACACCATATATTTT,CASSIGRASGNTIYF
.,TRBV4-1,.,TRBJ1-5,TGCGCCAGCAGAGAGACGGACAGAATAGTTTATAGCAATCAGCCCCAGCATTTT,CASRETDRIVYSNQPQHF
.,TRBV10-1,TRBD1,TRBJ1-1,TGCGCCAGCAGTGAGGGGCAGGGGGCGACGAACACTGAAGCTTTCTTT,CASSEGQGATNTEAFF
.,TRBV18,.,TRBJ1-2,TGTGCCAGCTCACCTCTCCTAACACGGGGGGGAGATGGCTACACCTTC,CASSPLLTRGGDGYTF
.,TRBV12-2,.,TRBJ2-2,TGTGCAAGTCGCTTAGACGGGGGGGCCACCGGGGAGCTGTTTTTT,CASRLDGGATGELFF
.,TRBV30,TRBD1,TRBJ2-7,TGTGCCTGGACGACAGGGAATTCCTACGAGCAGTACTTC,CAWTTGNSYEQYF
.,TRBV2,TRBD1,TRBJ1-5,TGTGCCAGCAGCCGACAGGGGGGCAATCAGCCCCAGCATTTT,CASSRQGGNQPQHF
.,TRBV7-8,.,TRBJ2-7,TGTGCCAGCAGCTTTGGAGGGGGGGACGAGCAGTACTTC,CASSFGGGDEQYF
.,TRBV27,TRBD2,TRBJ2-1,TGTGCCAGCAGTTTAGGGGGACTAGCGGGTTACAGTGAGCAGTTCTTC,CASSLGGLAGYSEQFF
.,TRBV7-8,.,TRBJ1-1,TGTGCCAGCAGCAAATTACTAGGGGGCACTGAAGCTTTCTTT,CASSKLLGGTEAFF
.,TRBV3-1/TRBV3-2,.,TRBJ2-1,TGTGCCAGCAGCCAAGCCGGGTACAATGAGCAGTTCTTC,CASSQAGYNEQFF